Detailed here is one T cell receptor (beta chain). Its antigen is still unknown. This specimen belongs to a study of cytomegalovirus exposure and HLA in healthy donors. The overall study: Falling in the Caucasian-associated ancestry cluster were approximately 84% of around 370 genotyped donors. Study-wide results and limits: A previous analysis found most TCR beta V segments productive roughly 87% or roughly 30% of the time.

Trimming removed 6 bases from V and 1 base from J, with 9 bases in between. There are 13 residues in the CDR3. Germline V gene sequence: CDR1 MNHEY, CDR2 SMNVEV (reference sequence). With 60 Vbeta and 13 Jbeta primers, the PCR was carried out. Clones were read by immunoSEQ multiplex PCR, and TCRdb kept only the in-frame ones, dropping some. The sample contains roughly 200,000 clones, over 75% of which appear only once. Sequences were obtained from PBMCs. The rearrangement joins TRBV27 to TRBJ1-1; D ambiguous. The clonotype comes from a woman aged 45-59 years in good health and CMV-seronegative. In nucleotides, the CDR3 is TGTGCCAGCAGCCTGACACAGAACACTGAAGCTTTCTTT. Amino acid sequence: CASSLTQNTEAFF.